A selection of T cell receptor beta chains follows, all from one sample in a study of radiotherapy plus CTLA-4 blockade in lung cancer. Profiled with immunoSEQ multiplex PCR; TCRdb holds only in-frame clones, not every one. The profile shows roughly 54,000 clones, around four fifths of them singletons. Sequences were derived from peripheral blood, sampled from a patient treated with radiotherapy plus ipilimumab. These receptors all come from a human donor with non-small cell lung cancer who had a partial response to radiotherapy plus ipilimumab. The CDR3 runs from the conserved cysteine through the conserved F or W. D genes are given only for firm matches. Size is omitted from some rows. Given values are once, few, many or a class for expanded clones.

j_call d_call clone_size v_call cdr3_aa cdr3_nt
TRBJ2-2 TRBD1 NA TRBV5-1 CASRPGTGMPGELFF TGCGCCAGCAGGCCCGGGACAGGGATGCCCGGGGAGCTGTTTTTT
TRBJ1-1 TRBD1 few TRBV6-9 CASSCMTGPEAFF TGTGCCAGCAGTTGCATGACAGGGCCTGAAGCTTTCTTT
TRBJ2-6 NA NA TRBV5-6 CASSLSQGTIGANVLTF TGTGCCAGCAGCTTGTCCCAGGGAACGATTGGGGCCAACGTCCTGACTTTC
TRBJ2-5 NA few TRBV14 CASSRSGTQYF TGTGCCAGCAGCCGCTCCGGGACCCAGTACTTC
TRBJ2-7 TRBD1 NA TRBV15 CATSRETGDFSEQYF TGTGCCACCAGCAGAGAGACAGGGGACTTTTCCGAGCAGTACTTC
TRBJ2-7 TRBD2 NA TRBV19 CASSRAGGGLSEQYF TGTGCCAGTAGCCGTGCCGGCGGGGGGCTCTCCGAGCAGTACTTC
TRBJ2-4 TRBD1 NA TRBV5-5 CASSGTDKNIQYF TGTGCCAGTTCAGGGACAGACAAAAACATTCAGTACTTC
TRBJ2-5 TRBD2 NA TRBV14 CASSPGLAGGRGETQYF TGTGCCAGCAGCCCGGGACTAGCGGGGGGGCGAGGAGAGACCCAGTACTTC
TRBJ1-1 NA NA TRBV6-1 CASSDDGGFTEAFF TGTGCCAGCAGTGACGACGGGGGGTTCACTGAAGCTTTCTTT
TRBJ2-4 NA NA TRBV5-1 CASSFTGDPAKNIQYF TGCGCCAGCAGCTTCACAGGCGACCCTGCCAAAAACATTCAGTACTTC
TRBJ1-2 TRBD1 once TRBV25-1 CASSGYGTGVYGYTF TGTGCCAGCAGTGGATACGGGACAGGGGTCTATGGCTACACCTTC
TRBJ2-7 TRBD1 NA TRBV4-3 CASSQEYWQGVATYEQYF TGCGCCAGCAGCCAAGAATATTGGCAGGGGGTAGCAACCTACGAGCAGTACTTC
TRBJ1-3 NA NA TRBV4-1 CASSQDGGAKLSGNTIYF TGCGCCAGCAGCCAAGATGGGGGGGCGAAGCTTTCTGGAAACACCATATATTTT
TRBJ2-3 NA NA TRBV5-1 CASSLAAGREDTQYF TGCGCCAGCAGCTTGGCGGCAGGCCGGGAAGATACGCAGTATTTT
TRBJ2-2 NA NA TRBV5-1 CASSVTGTGELFF TGCGCCAGCAGCGTTACGGGGACCGGGGAGCTGTTTTTT
TRBJ2-3 NA NA TRBV4-3 CASSQDFVQSDTQYF TGCGCCAGCAGCCAAGATTTCGTACAATCAGATACGCAGTATTTT
TRBJ2-7 NA once TRBV15 CATSRMDPGEQYF TGTGCCACCAGCAGAATGGATCCGGGGGAGCAGTACTTC
TRBJ1-4 NA NA TRBV7-8 CASAPGYSSEKLFF TGTGCCAGCGCCCCCGGGTACTCTTCGGAAAAACTGTTTTTT
TRBJ2-7 NA NA TRBV19 CASSIDGNSYEQYF TGTGCCAGTAGTATAGATGGCAACTCCTACGAGCAGTACTTC
TRBJ2-7 NA few TRBV7-9 CASSLAPYEQYF TGTGCCAGCAGCTTAGCCCCGTACGAGCAGTACTTC
TRBJ1-1 NA NA TRBV12-5 CASGTRDIRAFF TGTGCTAGTGGTACAAGGGACATCCGAGCTTTCTTT
TRBJ1-4 TRBD1 NA TRBV19 CASRRTGRNEKLFF TGTGCCAGTAGGCGGACAGGGAGAAATGAAAAACTGTTTTTT
TRBJ1-1 NA NA TRBV6-1 CASSTDSWTEAFF TGTGCCAGCAGTACAGACAGTTGGACTGAAGCTTTCTTT
TRBJ1-5 TRBD1 once TRBV6-6 CASSYTDPGQGQPQHF TGTGCCAGCAGTTACACTGACCCGGGACAGGGTCAGCCCCAGCATTTT
TRBJ2-3 NA once TRBV6-1 CASSERGSTDTQYF TGTGCCAGCAGTGAGAGAGGTAGCACAGATACGCAGTATTTT
TRBJ2-5 TRBD2 NA TRBV23-1 CASSQSLAGGQETQYF TGCGCCAGCAGTCAATCCCTAGCGGGGGGTCAAGAGACCCAGTACTTC
TRBJ2-5 TRBD2 NA TRBV14 CASSLTTGGLETQYF TGTGCCAGCAGCCTTACCACGGGGGGGTTGGAGACCCAGTACTTC
TRBJ1-6 NA NA TRBV7-2 CASSLAARSPLHF TGTGCCAGCAGCTTAGCGGCCAGGTCACCCCTCCACTTT
TRBJ2-2 NA NA TRBV13 CASGPTGPGELFF TGTGCCAGCGGCCCTACAGGGCCCGGGGAGCTGTTTTTT
TRBJ2-7 NA NA TRBV7-3 CASSPQGNYEQYF TGTGCCAGCAGCCCACAGGGTAACTACGAGCAGTACTTC
TRBJ2-1 TRBD2 NA TRBV6-5 CASRLTSGEYNEQFF TGTGCCAGCAGGCTGACTAGCGGGGAATACAATGAGCAGTTCTTC
TRBJ1-2 TRBD1 NA TRBV10-3 CAVTGTGGAGRYTF TGTGCCGTCACCGGGACAGGGGGCGCCGGTCGCTACACCTTC
TRBJ2-7 NA NA TRBV2 CASSDRVYEQYF TGTGCCAGCAGTGACAGGGTCTACGAGCAGTACTTC
TRBJ2-5 NA NA TRBV11-2 CASSLEGGAQTQYF TGTGCCAGCAGCTTAGAAGGTGGGGCGCAGACCCAGTACTTC
TRBJ1-1 NA NA TRBV6-5 CASNRGLLNTEAFF TGTGCCAGCAACCGGGGTTTATTGAACACTGAAGCTTTCTTT
TRBJ2-7 TRBD1 NA TRBV27 CASRIWANPSGTGAYEQYF TGTGCCAGCAGAATATGGGCCAACCCGTCCGGGACAGGGGCCTACGAGCAGTACTTC
TRBJ2-3 NA NA TRBV4-1 CASSQGAGTDTQYF TGCGCCAGCAGCCAGGGGGCAGGCACAGATACGCAGTATTTT
TRBJ2-6 TRBD1 NA TRBV5-4 CASSAGQGSYGANVLTF TGTGCCAGCAGCGCTGGACAGGGGTCTTACGGGGCCAACGTCCTGACTTTC
TRBJ1-2 TRBD1 NA TRBV4-1 CASSEQYRGLNYGYTF TGCGCCAGCAGCGAACAGTACAGGGGTTTGAACTATGGCTACACCTTC
TRBJ1-4 TRBD1 NA TRBV30 CAWSPMTGGPEKLFF TGTGCCTGGAGTCCCATGACAGGGGGCCCTGAAAAACTGTTTTTT
TRBJ1-1 TRBD1 NA TRBV9 CASSVVPGGKTEAFF TGTGCCAGCAGCGTAGTGCCAGGGGGGAAGACTGAAGCTTTCTTT
TRBJ2-7 NA NA TRBV7-3 CASSSQTDGEQYF TGTGCCAGCAGCTCCCAGACAGACGGCGAGCAGTACTTC
TRBJ2-3 NA NA TRBV7-9 CASSRSGAGQKDTQYF TGTGCCAGCAGCCGGAGTGGGGCAGGGCAGAAAGATACGCAGTATTTT
TRBJ1-1 NA NA TRBV5-1 CASSLVRSNNTEAFF TGCGCCAGCAGCTTGGTCCGGAGCAATAACACTGAAGCTTTCTTT
TRBJ1-2 NA medium-sized TRBV19 CASSMFRDGYTF TGTGCCAGTAGTATGTTCCGGGATGGCTACACCTTC
TRBJ2-1 TRBD2 few TRBV27 CASSLSSGGHYNEQFF TGTGCCAGCAGTTTATCTAGCGGGGGCCATTACAATGAGCAGTTCTTC
TRBJ2-3 TRBD2 NA TRBV5-1 CASSLEGGGADTQYF TGCGCCAGCAGCTTGGAAGGCGGGGGGGCAGATACGCAGTATTTT
TRBJ2-1 NA NA TRBV21-1 CASSKLAGRPFGIPYNEQFF TGTGCCAGCAGCAAACTGGCGGGGCGCCCCTTCGGGATTCCTTACAATGAGCAGTTCTTC
TRBJ2-3 NA NA TRBV2 CASIGGTDTQYF TGTGCCAGCATAGGAGGCACAGATACGCAGTATTTT
TRBJ2-5 NA NA TRBV27 CASNPNKEGGETQYF TGTGCCAGCAATCCTAATAAGGAGGGCGGGGAGACCCAGTACTTC
TRBJ1-5 TRBD1 few TRBV4-3 CASSQDTPGQGVNQPQHF TGCGCCAGCAGCCAAGATACCCCGGGACAGGGGGTCAATCAGCCCCAGCATTTT
TRBJ1-2 TRBD1 NA TRBV27 CASSLLQGGYGYTF TGTGCCAGCAGTTTATTACAGGGGGGCTATGGCTACACCTTC
TRBJ1-4 NA NA TRBV5-4 CASSIGGELLNEKLFF TGTGCCAGCAGCATTGGCGGGGAGCTACTCAATGAAAAACTGTTTTTT